A single sample is the source of the 12 T cell receptor beta chains below, sequenced in a study of T cell responses to AZD1222 COVID-19 vaccine. Here immunoSEQ multiplex PCR was the method, and the copy in TCRdb shows in-frame clones only, minus some. The repertoire holds some 180,000 clones, with approximately 92% as singletons. Source: peripheral blood, taken on day 0 of AZD1222 vaccination. All receptors derive from an adult in good health.

This clone showed up just a few times. The V gene is TRBV5-1, the J gene TRBJ2-7; TRBD1 matches at 12 bases. CDR1 is SGHRS, CDR2 YFSETQ, per germline. The CDR3 covers 15 residues. V shed 5 bases and J 6 bases; nucleotides not matched to a gene: 9. The CDR3 loop is CASSRAGQGAVEQYF. For the CDR3, the DNA is TGCGCCAGCAGTCGGGCGGGACAGGGGGCTGTCGAGCAGTACTTC.

As DNA, the CDR3 is TGTGCCAGCAGGGACAGGGAGATTTACAATCAGCCCCAGCATTTT. It encodes CASRDREIYNQPQHF. The V call is TRBV2, the J call TRBJ1-5, with 8 bases identical to TRBD1. The germline V gene has CDR1 SNHLY and CDR2 FYNNEI. The CDR3 contains 15 residues. V was clipped by 6 bases and J by 3 bases; unmatched bases: 7.

V and J are TRBV7-2 and TRBJ2-3; D is ambiguous. Trimming stripped 0 bases from V and 0 bases from J, with 13 bases between. The germline V gene encodes CDR1 SGHTA and CDR2 FQGNSA. CDR3 length equals 17 residues. Here the CDR3 reads CASSLAMAGTSTDTQYF. In nucleotides, the CDR3 is TGTGCCAGCAGCTTAGCAATGGCCGGAACTAGCACAGATACGCAGTATTTT.

CDR3 residues: CASSESGRNTEAFF. The CDR3 region has the DNA TGCGCCAGCAGTGAGTCAGGAAGGAACACTGAAGCTTTCTTT. The V call is TRBV10-2, the J call TRBJ1-1; no definite D call. Trimming cost V 0 bases and J 1 base, with 6 bases left between them. Germline V gene sequence: CDR1 WSHSY, CDR2 SAAADI. This CDR3 spans 14 amino acids.

This clone appeared a single time. The V call is TRBV5-1, the J call TRBJ1-1, with 9 bases aligning to TRBD1. Germline values: CDR1 SGHRS, CDR2 YFSETQ. The CDR3 runs to 16 residues. V dropped 0 bases and J dropped 4; count of bases not matched to a gene: 7. DNA of the CDR3: TGCGCCAGCAGCTTGGTGTACAGGGGGCTTGGCACTGAAGCTTTCTTT. Translating gives CASSLVYRGLGTEAFF. The full variable domain, its missing parts supplied by reference TRBV5-1 and TRBJ1-1, is KAGVTQTPRYLIKTRGQQVTLSCSPISGHRSVSWYQQTPGQGLQFLFEYFSETQRNKGNFPGRFSGRQFSNSRSEMNVSTLELGDSALYLCASSLVYRGLGTEAFFGQGTRLTVV.

This clone was counted once. The CDR3 here is CASSMQGGSSYEQYF. CDR3 nucleotides: TGTGCCAGCAGCATGCAGGGGGGCAGCTCCTACGAGCAGTACTTC. The genes are TRBV7-8 and TRBJ2-7, with D tentatively TRBD1 (7 bases). Germline values: CDR1 SGHVS, CDR2 FQNEAQ. The CDR3 loop spans 15 amino acids. Trimming stripped 5 bases from V and 0 bases from J, with 14 bases between.

V and J are TRBV29-1 and TRBJ1-4, with D possibly TRBD1 on 5 matching bases. Per germline, CDR1 SQVTM and CDR2 ANQGSEA. The CDR3 has 13 amino acids. The V end lost 4 bases, the J end lost 7 bases, and 13 bases lay between the germline ends. CDR3 loop: CSVVGQGLEKLFF. CDR3 in DNA: TGCAGCGTTGTCGGTCAGGGACTTGAAAAACTGTTTTTT.

The chain uses TRBV6-5 and TRBJ2-5; 8 nucleotides line up with TRBD1. The junction had 4 bases not matched to a gene; V was cut back by 6 bases and J by 4 bases. CDR1 is MNHEY, CDR2 SVGAGI, per germline. This CDR3 is 13 amino acids long. The CDR3 DNA sequence: TGTGCCAGCAGGGACAGGGTCTCAGAGACCCAGTACTTC. It is translated as CASRDRVSETQYF.

The chain joins TRBV7-9 to TRBJ1-1, with 9 bases matching TRBD1. This CDR3 region has 13 residues. V trimming: 5 bases; J trimming: 7 bases; junction bases outside the gene matches: 5. The germline V gene encodes CDR1 SEHNR and CDR2 FQNEAQ (reference sequence). CDR3 in amino acids: CASSRTGASEAFF. The CDR3 DNA follows: TGTGCCAGCAGCAGGACAGGGGCGAGTGAAGCTTTCTTT.

The J gene is TRBJ1-5, the V gene TRBV5-1; a possible D gene is TRBD1 (6 bases). The germline V and J ends were trimmed by 1 base and 4 bases, with 12 bases remaining between them. The V gene's germline CDR1 is SGHRS and CDR2 YFSETQ. The CDR3 totals 15 residues. The CDR3 is CASSLNGGPNQPQHF. CDR3 nucleotide sequence: TGCGCCAGCAGCTTGAATGGGGGCCCTAATCAGCCCCAGCATTTT.

V gene TRBV12-3 or TRBV12-4 combines with J gene TRBJ1-5; no clear D gene. V shed 5 bases and J shed 3 bases, with 5 bases lying between them. The CDR3 contains 12 residues. The DNA for the CDR3 is TGTGCCAGCAGTCGACCCAATCAGCCCCAGCATTTT. Protein sequence: CASSRPNQPQHF.

The rearrangement links TRBV6-2 or TRBV6-3 to TRBJ1-5; 7 bases fit TRBD1. This CDR3 is built from 16 residues. CDR1 and CDR2 from the germline V gene are MNHEY and SVGEGT. Trimming removed 4 bases from V and 1 base from J; junction bases left unmatched: 7. The CDR3 spells CASSFTGTESNQPQHF. DNA of the CDR3: TGTGCCAGCAGTTTCACCGGGACAGAGAGCAATCAGCCCCAGCATTTT.